This is a list of T cell receptor beta chains from one sample in a study of early T cells in non-severe SARS-CoV-2 infection. One entry per CDR3 protein, called by TCRdb with MiXCR from the 5' RACE reads. The table has 85,000 to 90,000 distinct CDR3 sequences, roughly 15% seen once. Sequencing used whole blood. Source of these receptors: an adult who was a healthcare worker with PCR-confirmed SARS-CoV-2 infection or an uninfected control (not recorded which). Both conserved end residues are part of each CDR3. A D gene is named only where the DNA matches it firmly. Clone size is shown for a subset of rows, as once, few, many or a class of expanded clone.

d_gene: NA; abundance: few; j_gene: TRBJ2-1; v_gene: TRBV27; CDR3aa: CASSPLVGYNEQFF; CDR3nt: TGTGCCAGCAGTCCCTTAGTCGGTTACAATGAGCAGTTCTTC
d_gene: NA; abundance: NA; j_gene: TRBJ2-1; v_gene: TRBV28; CDR3aa: CASSLIGFEQFF; CDR3nt: TGTGCCAGCAGTTTGATAGGTTTTGAGCAGTTCTTC
d_gene: TRBD2; abundance: many; j_gene: TRBJ2-1; v_gene: TRBV2; CDR3aa: CASSEGGTTGGNQFF; CDR3nt: TGTGCCAGCAGTGAAGGTGGGACTACCGGGGGAAATCAGTTCTTC
d_gene: TRBD1; abundance: NA; j_gene: TRBJ1-2; v_gene: TRBV6-6; CDR3aa: CANSTGTGHGYGYTF; CDR3nt: TGTGCCAACAGTACCGGGACAGGGCATGGCTATGGCTACACCTTC
d_gene: NA; abundance: NA; j_gene: TRBJ2-2; v_gene: TRBV28; CDR3aa: CASSLPRQIRTGELFF; CDR3nt: TGTGCCAGCAGTTTACCCCGGCAAATCCGCACCGGGGAGCTGTTTTTT
d_gene: NA; abundance: many; j_gene: TRBJ1-5; v_gene: TRBV25-1; CDR3aa: CASSEGRLPQHF; CDR3nt: TGTGCCAGCAGTGAGGGACGATTGCCCCAGCATTTT
d_gene: NA; abundance: NA; j_gene: TRBJ2-5; v_gene: TRBV10-2; CDR3aa: CASSVGETQYF; CDR3nt: TGCGCCAGCAGTGTCGGTGAGACCCAGTACTTC
d_gene: TRBD1; abundance: few; j_gene: TRBJ1-3; v_gene: TRBV20-1; CDR3aa: CSAKGTDRAGNTIYF; CDR3nt: TGCAGTGCTAAGGGGACAGATCGGGCTGGAAACACCATATATTTT
d_gene: TRBD1; abundance: NA; j_gene: TRBJ2-1; v_gene: TRBV3-1; CDR3aa: CASSTLDRGIYNEQFF; CDR3nt: TGTGCCAGCAGCACCCTGGACAGGGGAATCTACAATGAGCAGTTCTTC
d_gene: NA; abundance: NA; j_gene: TRBJ1-2; v_gene: TRBV5-1; CDR3aa: CASSPEHRGYTF; CDR3nt: TGCGCCAGCAGCCCCGAGCATAGGGGCTACACCTTC
d_gene: TRBD2; abundance: NA; j_gene: TRBJ2-5; v_gene: TRBV9; CDR3aa: CASNSGLAGKETQYF; CDR3nt: TGTGCCAGCAACAGTGGACTAGCGGGTAAAGAGACCCAGTACTTC
d_gene: TRBD2; abundance: NA; j_gene: TRBJ2-1; v_gene: TRBV12-3/TRBV12-4; CDR3aa: CASSFAASGGEYSSYNEQFF; CDR3nt: TGTGCCAGCAGTTTTGCGGCTAGCGGGGGGGAATACAGCTCCTACAATGAGCAGTTCTTC
d_gene: NA; abundance: few; j_gene: TRBJ2-3; v_gene: TRBV4-1; CDR3aa: CASSQSTLGLNPDTQYF; CDR3nt: TGCGCCAGCAGCCAGTCCACCCTAGGGCTGAACCCAGATACGCAGTATTTT
d_gene: NA; abundance: NA; j_gene: TRBJ1-5; v_gene: TRBV12-5; CDR3aa: CASIEGTENSNQPQHF; CDR3nt: TGTGCTAGTATTGAGGGGACGGAGAATAGCAATCAGCCCCAGCATTTT
d_gene: TRBD2; abundance: few; j_gene: TRBJ2-3; v_gene: TRBV6-5; CDR3aa: CASSYQQGLALYF; CDR3nt: TGTGCCAGCAGTTACCAGCAGGGACTAGCGTTATATTTT
d_gene: NA; abundance: few; j_gene: TRBJ2-5; v_gene: TRBV20-1; CDR3aa: CSAKGTGQETQYF; CDR3nt: TGCAGTGCTAAAGGAACAGGGCAAGAGACCCAGTACTTC
d_gene: NA; abundance: few; j_gene: TRBJ2-2; v_gene: TRBV4-1; CDR3aa: CASSQDLEGANTGELFF; CDR3nt: TGCGCCAGCAGCCAAGATTTGGAGGGGGCTAACACCGGGGAGCTGTTTTTT
d_gene: NA; abundance: many; j_gene: TRBJ2-1; v_gene: TRBV27; CDR3aa: CASTKGWGNEQFF; CDR3nt: TGTGCCAGCACCAAAGGTTGGGGCAATGAGCAGTTCTTC
d_gene: NA; abundance: few; j_gene: TRBJ2-1; v_gene: TRBV2; CDR3aa: CASSEGLAGFFGEQFF; CDR3nt: NA
d_gene: NA; abundance: NA; j_gene: TRBJ1-2; v_gene: TRBV4-1; CDR3aa: CASSQDASNYGYTF; CDR3nt: TGCGCCAGCAGCCAAGATGCCTCTAACTATGGCTACACCTTC
d_gene: TRBD2; abundance: many; j_gene: TRBJ2-1; v_gene: TRBV2; CDR3aa: CASGLLAGDTYNEQFF; CDR3nt: TGTGCCAGCGGATTGCTAGCGGGGGACACCTACAATGAGCAGTTCTTC
d_gene: NA; abundance: many; j_gene: TRBJ1-2; v_gene: TRBV13; CDR3aa: CASSLRRDGYTF; CDR3nt: TGTGCCAGCAGCTTAAGGCGGGATGGCTACACCTTC
d_gene: NA; abundance: NA; j_gene: TRBJ1-1; v_gene: TRBV5-1; CDR3aa: CASSREGLNTEAFF; CDR3nt: TGCGCCAGCAGCCGGGAGGGACTGAACACTGAAGCTTTCTTT
d_gene: NA; abundance: few; j_gene: TRBJ2-3; v_gene: TRBV7-2; CDR3aa: CASSASTDTQYF; CDR3nt: TGTGCCAGCAGCGCTAGCACAGATACGCAGTATTTT
d_gene: NA; abundance: NA; j_gene: TRBJ1-3; v_gene: TRBV10-3; CDR3aa: CAISEGARGRNTIYF; CDR3nt: TGTGCCATCAGTGAGGGGGCCAGGGGTCGAAACACCATATATTTT
d_gene: NA; abundance: few; j_gene: TRBJ1-4; v_gene: TRBV2; CDR3aa: CASSAQVATNEKLFF; CDR3nt: TGTGCCAGCAGCGCGCAGGTTGCAACTAATGAAAAACTGTTTTTT
d_gene: TRBD1; abundance: NA; j_gene: TRBJ2-5; v_gene: TRBV5-5; CDR3aa: CASSRRGQAQETQYF; CDR3nt: TGTGCCAGCAGTAGAAGAGGACAGGCCCAAGAGACCCAGTACTTC
d_gene: NA; abundance: few; j_gene: TRBJ2-1; v_gene: TRBV11-2; CDR3aa: CASSFIENEQFF; CDR3nt: TGTGCCAGCAGCTTTATAGAAAATGAGCAGTTCTTC
d_gene: TRBD1; abundance: once; j_gene: TRBJ2-3; v_gene: TRBV12-3/TRBV12-4; CDR3aa: CASSFRDRAVWRGTVRADTQYF; CDR3nt: TGTGCCAGCAGTTTTCGGGACAGGGCGGTTTGGCGGGGTACCGTTCGGGCAGATACGCAGTATTTT
d_gene: NA; abundance: few; j_gene: TRBJ2-2; v_gene: TRBV29-1; CDR3aa: CSVEADYTGELFF; CDR3nt: TGCAGCGTTGAGGCTGACTACACCGGGGAGCTGTTTTTT
d_gene: TRBD1; abundance: NA; j_gene: TRBJ2-5; v_gene: TRBV5-1; CDR3aa: CASSAWTGEETQYF; CDR3nt: TGCGCCAGCAGCGCCTGGACAGGGGAAGAGACCCAGTACTTC
d_gene: NA; abundance: NA; j_gene: TRBJ1-2; v_gene: TRBV5-5; CDR3aa: CASSSTTNYGYTF; CDR3nt: TGTGCCAGCAGCTCGACTACGAACTATGGCTACACCTTC
d_gene: NA; abundance: many; j_gene: TRBJ2-5; v_gene: TRBV7-9; CDR3aa: CASSSRNIEWGVPLTLQETQYF; CDR3nt: TGTGCCAGCAGCTCCCGCAACATAGAGTGGGGGGTTCCCCTTACACTTCAAGAGACCCAGTACTTC
d_gene: TRBD2; abundance: NA; j_gene: TRBJ2-2; v_gene: TRBV11-2; CDR3aa: CASSFGGRRPGELFF; CDR3nt: TGTGCCAGCAGCTTCGGGGGGAGGAGGCCCGGGGAGCTGTTTTTT
d_gene: NA; abundance: few; j_gene: TRBJ2-3; v_gene: TRBV7-6; CDR3aa: CASSSGGIRGTDTQYF; CDR3nt: TGTGCCAGCAGCTCGGGCGGGATCCGTGGCACAGATACGCAGTATTTT
d_gene: TRBD1; abundance: many; j_gene: TRBJ1-2; v_gene: TRBV27; CDR3aa: CASSLRTGGSVYGYTF; CDR3nt: TGTGCCAGCAGTTTAAGGACAGGGGGATCGGTCTATGGCTACACCTTC
d_gene: NA; abundance: NA; j_gene: TRBJ2-2; v_gene: TRBV5-1; CDR3aa: CASSLVHRSNTGELFF; CDR3nt: TGCGCCAGCAGCTTGGTTCATCGGTCGAACACCGGGGAGCTGTTTTTT
d_gene: TRBD2; abundance: NA; j_gene: TRBJ2-1; v_gene: TRBV11-3; CDR3aa: CASSLGLAGGPWEQFF; CDR3nt: TGTGCCAGCAGCTTAGGACTAGCGGGGGGGCCATGGGAGCAGTTCTTC
d_gene: NA; abundance: NA; j_gene: TRBJ2-1; v_gene: TRBV4-2; CDR3aa: CTSSQDEGSAYNEQFF; CDR3nt: TGTACCAGCAGCCAAGATGAGGGGAGCGCCTACAATGAGCAGTTCTTC
d_gene: TRBD2; abundance: NA; j_gene: TRBJ2-3; v_gene: TRBV7-8; CDR3aa: CASSLGLAGPTDTQYF; CDR3nt: TGTGCTAGCAGCTTAGGACTAGCGGGACCCACAGATACGCAGTATTTT
d_gene: NA; abundance: NA; j_gene: TRBJ2-3; v_gene: TRBV12-3/TRBV12-4; CDR3aa: CASTLARGTDTQYF; CDR3nt: TGTGCCAGCACCCTTGCCAGGGGAACAGATACGCAGTATTTT
d_gene: NA; abundance: NA; j_gene: TRBJ1-4; v_gene: TRBV18; CDR3aa: CASSPQGEAEKLFF; CDR3nt: TGTGCCAGCTCACCACAGGGAGAGGCCGAAAAACTGTTTTTT
d_gene: NA; abundance: few; j_gene: TRBJ1-5; v_gene: TRBV6-6; CDR3aa: CASSRSNQPQHF; CDR3nt: TGTGCCAGCAGCAGGAGCAATCAGCCCCAGCATTTT
d_gene: NA; abundance: NA; j_gene: TRBJ1-2; v_gene: TRBV12-3/TRBV12-4; CDR3aa: CASSLAYGYTF; CDR3nt: TGTGCCAGCAGTTTAGCATATGGCTACACCTTC
d_gene: TRBD1; abundance: many; j_gene: TRBJ2-1; v_gene: TRBV19; CDR3aa: CASKKNRDRGSYNEQFF; CDR3nt: TGTGCCAGTAAAAAAAACAGGGACAGGGGGTCCTACAATGAGCAGTTCTTC
d_gene: NA; abundance: few; j_gene: TRBJ2-1; v_gene: TRBV4-1; CDR3aa: CASSQMTRAWEQFF; CDR3nt: TGCGCCAGCAGCCAGATGACTAGAGCATGGGAGCAGTTCTTC
d_gene: NA; abundance: few; j_gene: TRBJ2-3; v_gene: TRBV30; CDR3aa: CAWDGPGAFRKYF; CDR3nt: TGTGCCTGGGACGGACCTGGGGCCTTTCGTAAGTATTTT
d_gene: NA; abundance: few; j_gene: TRBJ2-3; v_gene: TRBV27; CDR3aa: CASSLFRGQGTDTQYF; CDR3nt: TGTGCCAGCAGTTTATTTCGGGGCCAGGGCACAGATACGCAGTATTTT
d_gene: TRBD2; abundance: few; j_gene: TRBJ2-5; v_gene: TRBV12-3/TRBV12-4; CDR3aa: CASSSPGLAGLRGKTQYF; CDR3nt: TGTGCCAGCAGTTCCCCGGGACTAGCGGGACTGCGAGGAAAGACCCAGTACTTC